This T cell receptor beta chain was captured in a study of identical twins. TCRdb re-analysed the 5' RACE reads in MiXCR, keeping a single row per CDR3 protein. The sample gives 550,000 to 700,000 distinct CDR3 sequences, around 20% of which show up once; 4.3% is in the top ten. This clonotype was seen ten or more times. This sample was also put to use in a study of T cells expressing NK-cell markers. That study reports: Alpha-beta TCR T cells were the sole sorting target in several experiments, owing to an anti-gamma-delta TCR antibody.

The material sequenced was PBMCs. The TCR sequence derives from a woman under 30 in good health.

The CDR3 DNA is TGCAGTGCCCCGCCAGGGGTCGGGGAAAAACTGTTTTTT. The encoded protein is CSAPPGVGEKLFF. This sequence joins TRBV20-1 and TRBJ1-4, with a weak D call TRBD1 (6 bases). The germline V gene encodes CDR1 DFQATT and CDR2 SNEGSKA (reference sequence). The CDR3 sequence is 13 residues long. Trimming shortened V by 6 bases and J by 8 bases, and 16 bases separated the two germline ends.